The source of this TCR beta chain is a study of T cell repertoires in cytomegalovirus infection. Study-level findings and limits: CMV-specific HLA-C-restricted TCR beta clonotypes dominated the ex vivo response.

In this sample, this clonotype turned up a few times. What it binds is unknown. MiXCR, applied by TCRdb to the reads, yields one record per CDR3 protein. The sample consists of approximately 1,000,000 distinct CDR3 sequences, about a third of them appearing once. The CDR3 contains 15 residues. Germline V gene data show CDR1 as SEHNR and CDR2 as FQNEAQ (reference sequence). Trimming took off 5 bases at V and 1 base at J, with 14 bases between the two ends. The chain joins TRBV7-9 to TRBJ1-1, with a weak D call TRBD1 (5 bases). This specimen was cultured CD8+ T cells from PBMCs, taken from culture after CMV antigen stimulation. This receptor was obtained from a human donor in good health (CMV status not recorded). Some clones in this sample may be carry-over from other donors' samples. The CDR3 sequence: CASSGGSVGNTEAFF. CDR3 nucleotides: TGTGCCAGCAGCGGGGGATCGGTGGGGAACACTGAAGCTTTCTTT.